This T cell receptor beta chain was captured in a study of CD8 T cells in Susac syndrome. Findings of the study overall: A relatively small number of individuals underwent TCR sequencing and HLA analysis.

As for this clonotype: Its matching antigen is unknown.

From blood CD8+ and CD4+ T cells, TCR beta sequences were generated. In contrast to the negatively isolated CD8+ and CD4+ T cells, TEMRA cells were FACS-enriched. A quantity of about 0.5 to 1 ug RNA underwent reverse transcription using random hexamers. Across 54 Vbeta and 13 Jbeta, immunoSEQ multiplex PCR amplified TCR beta CDR3. TCRdb reprocessed the immunoSEQ multiplex PCR reads with MiXCR, giving one entry per CDR3 protein. The sample yields about 140,000 distinct CDR3 sequences, approximately 95% seen once. This TCR came from a human donor with multiple sclerosis. Material for sequencing was CD4+ T cells from PBMCs.

CDR3: CASSQDQGGAGYF. CDR3 nucleotide sequence: TGTGCCAGCAGCCAAGATCAAGGAGGGGCGGGGTACTTC. The chain recombines TRBV3-1 with TRBJ2-7, with D perhaps TRBD2 (6 bases). CDR1 is LGHDT, CDR2 YNNKEL, per germline (reference sequence). V lost 0 bases to trimming and J lost 12 bases, with 15 bases between them. The CDR3 consists of 13 residues.